The source of this TCR beta chain is a study of blood T cell repertoires in COVID-19 (TCRdb year 2020). Concerning the study at large: The collaborator samples originated in the United States, Italy and Spain and spanned the acute and convalescent phases of COVID-19. The samples were drawn from two sources: the first 160 participants of the ongoing ImmuneRACE study, and 1,254 subjects contributed by 6 global collaborators. The prospective study material was composed of cDNA or gDNA derived from T cells, B-cell-depleted T cells, or PBMCs. Where available, HLA class I and class II types were taken from metadata supplied by the sample provider and were not determined by assay-based typing. A de-identified subject ID, COVID-19 status, age in years and sex were almost always included in the sample metadata. A freely available public database, intended as a resource for researchers studying the immune response to SARS-CoV-2, is where the repertoires were released. Deeply sampled blood TCRbeta repertoires from subjects exposed to, actively infected with, or recovered from COVID-19 were included in the dataset.

TCRbeta CDR3 regions were amplified from genomic DNA using the immunoSEQ Assay, a bias-controlled multiplex PCR. The authors processed their data as follows. Nucleated cell counts per sample were estimated from amplification of reference gene primers within the assay. Sequence reads were collapsed and filtered to measure the absolute abundance of every unique TCRbeta CDR3 rearrangement. For each sample, productive Simpson clonality was calculated as the square root of Simpson's diversity index across productive rearrangements. This is the immuneACCESS table as TCRdb keeps it, with only in-frame sequences that have V and J called. A part of the clones is gone; compared with another copy, unresolved V genes explain less than half, and the rest is unexplained. D and trimming come from the DNA, and the V and J calls and clone size come from that table. A total of approximately 150,000 clones appear in this sample, around three quarters of them only once. The ten largest clones represent 4% to 4.5% of the sample.

Based on the germline V gene, the CDR1 and CDR2 sequences are MGHRA and YSYEKL. Including cysteine and phenylalanine, the CDR3 has 16 amino acids. Solely the CDR3 DNA is kept, with 48 bases framed from the first base. Trimming leaves V shorter by 1 base and J shorter by 0 bases, with the junction holding 5 bases beyond the gene matches. Comments on this clone: The target of this receptor is not known. Base qualities are not provided; no much larger clone lies one nucleotide away.

Collaborating institutions collected whole blood in K2EDTA tubes following their own protocols. For TCRbeta analysis, collaborators shipped samples in one of three forms: frozen whole blood, isolated PBMCs, or DNA extracted from either of those sample types. General findings and caveats noted by the study authors: The quantity of clinical and demographic metadata differed by source and by participant and was supplied without curation.

The source is a man in his 60s with acute or convalescent COVID-19. Material for sequencing was peripheral blood. The chain links TRBV4-1 with TRBJ2-7; 8 bases in the middle match TRBD2. The nucleotide sequence is TGCGCCAGCAGCCAAGGGGGCGGGAGGTCCTCCTACGAGCAGTACTTC. This encodes CASSQGGGRSSYEQYF.